This TCR beta chain was identified during a study of T-cell reconstitution after alpha-beta-depleted transplantation in children. The study's findings and limits: Reports say that about two months after transplant, the alpha-beta T cells came out of several hundred graft clones that had expanded. Surviving thymic progenitors and recipient T cells were the source of high TCRbeta diversity at day 60 in some patients. T-cell counts and diversity were attributed mostly to newly produced T cells one year after transplant.

The CDR3 length is 13 residues. V dropped 4 bases and J dropped 7 bases, with 9 bases sitting between them. Germline-derived CDR1 and CDR2 are KGHDR and SFDVKD. Preparation of the TCRbeta library used unique molecular identifiers. MiXCR, run by TCRdb on the PCR reads, gives a single entry per CDR3 protein. The data show about 1,000,000 distinct CDR3 sequences, with about 29% seen just once and over 25% held by the top ten. This clonotype has only a few counts. The target antigen is unknown. The clonotype was recovered from a boy less than two years old who had a stem cell transplant for SCID, so the T cells may come from the graft donor. The rearrangement links TRBV24-1 to TRBJ2-2; D remains ambiguous. Sequenced here: PBMCs, mostly from graft donor cells, sampled 360 days after TCRalphabeta/CD19-depleted stem cell transplant. CDR3 sequence reads: CATSDPGVGELFF. CDR3 coding DNA: TGTGCCACCAGTGACCCGGGCGTCGGGGAGCTGTTTTTT.